The present T cell receptor (beta chain) was sequenced within a study of technical replicates of blood from several donors. The germline V gene encodes CDR1 MDHEN and CDR2 SYDVKM. This CDR3 has 14 amino acids. After removal of 8 bases from V and 1 base from J, the junction contained 5 bases not matched to a gene. Sequencing used immunoSEQ multiplex PCR; TCRdb keeps in-frame clones, though not all of them. The sample has approximately 73,000 clones, 95% to 97% seen once. This clonotype originated in a human donor in good health. Sequenced material: T cells isolated from PBMCs. V gene TRBV28 combines with J gene TRBJ1-5; TRBD1 matches at 7 bases. CDR3 nucleotide sequence: TGTGCCAGCCTCGAACAGGGGAGCAATCAGCCCCAGCATTTT. This codes for CASLEQGSNQPQHF.